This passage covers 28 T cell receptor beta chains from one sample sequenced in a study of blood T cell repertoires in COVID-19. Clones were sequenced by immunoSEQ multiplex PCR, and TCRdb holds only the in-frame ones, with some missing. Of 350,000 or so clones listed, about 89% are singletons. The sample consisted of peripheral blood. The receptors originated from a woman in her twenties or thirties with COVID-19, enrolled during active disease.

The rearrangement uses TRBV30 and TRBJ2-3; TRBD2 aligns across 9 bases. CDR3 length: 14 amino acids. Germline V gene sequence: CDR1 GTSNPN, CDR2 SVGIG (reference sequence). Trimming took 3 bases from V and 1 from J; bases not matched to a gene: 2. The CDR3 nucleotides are TGTGCCTGGAGGGCTAGCGGGGGCACAGATACGCAGTATTTT. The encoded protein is CAWRASGGTDTQYF.

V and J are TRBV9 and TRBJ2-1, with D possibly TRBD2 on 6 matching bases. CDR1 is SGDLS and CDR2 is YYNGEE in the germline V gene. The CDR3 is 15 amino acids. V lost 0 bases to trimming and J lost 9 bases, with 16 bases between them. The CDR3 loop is CASSVGGRQGTEQFF. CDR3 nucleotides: TGTGCCAGCAGCGTAGGGGGGAGGCAGGGTACTGAGCAGTTCTTC. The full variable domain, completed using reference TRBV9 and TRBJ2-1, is DSGVTQTPKHLITATGQRVTLRCSPRSGDLSVYWYQQSLDQGLQFLIQYYNGEERAKGNILERFSAQQFPDLHSELNLSSLELGDSALYFCASSVGGRQGTEQFFGPGTRLTVL.

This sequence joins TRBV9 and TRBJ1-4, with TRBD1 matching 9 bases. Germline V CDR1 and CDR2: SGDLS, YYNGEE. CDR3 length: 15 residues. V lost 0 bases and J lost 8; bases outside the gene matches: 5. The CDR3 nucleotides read TGTGCCAGCAGCGTAGGAGACAGGGGGGACGAAAAACTGTTTTTT. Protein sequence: CASSVGDRGDEKLFF.

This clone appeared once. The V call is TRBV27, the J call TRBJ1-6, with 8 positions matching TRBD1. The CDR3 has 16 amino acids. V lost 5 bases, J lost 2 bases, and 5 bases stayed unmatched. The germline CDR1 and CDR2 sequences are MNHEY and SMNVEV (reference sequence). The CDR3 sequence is CASSPTGVAYNSPLHF. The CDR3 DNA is TGTGCCAGCAGTCCGACAGGGGTGGCCTATAATTCACCCCTCCACTTT.

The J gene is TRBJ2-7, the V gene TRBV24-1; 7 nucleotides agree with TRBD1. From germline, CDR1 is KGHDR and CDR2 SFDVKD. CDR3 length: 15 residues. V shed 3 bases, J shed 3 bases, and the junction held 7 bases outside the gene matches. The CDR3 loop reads CATSDTSTGFYEQYF. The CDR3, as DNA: TGTGCCACCAGTGATACCTCGACAGGGTTCTACGAGCAGTACTTC.

CDR3: CASQITGGWETQYF. For the CDR3, the DNA is TGCGCCAGCCAGATTACAGGGGGTTGGGAGACCCAGTACTTC. This chain connects TRBV5-1 to TRBJ2-5; TRBD1 matches at 8 bases. V was pared by 7 bases and J by 5 bases, with 10 bases of the junction left unmatched. Germline assignment: CDR1 SGHRS and CDR2 YFSETQ. The CDR3 is made up of 14 amino acids.

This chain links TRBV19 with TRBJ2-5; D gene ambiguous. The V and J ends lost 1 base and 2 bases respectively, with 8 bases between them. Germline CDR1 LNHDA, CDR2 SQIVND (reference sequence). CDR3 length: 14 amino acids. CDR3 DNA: TGTGCCAGTAGTATAGGGCCTCCTCAAGAGACCCAGTACTTC. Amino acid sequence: CASSIGPPQETQYF.

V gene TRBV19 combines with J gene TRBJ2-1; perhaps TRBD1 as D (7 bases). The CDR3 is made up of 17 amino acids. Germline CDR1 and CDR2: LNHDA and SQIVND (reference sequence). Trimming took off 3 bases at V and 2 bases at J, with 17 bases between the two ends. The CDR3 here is CASSIFGGTAPYNEQFF. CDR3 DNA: TGTGCCAGTAGTATTTTCGGCGGGACAGCTCCCTACAATGAGCAGTTCTTC.

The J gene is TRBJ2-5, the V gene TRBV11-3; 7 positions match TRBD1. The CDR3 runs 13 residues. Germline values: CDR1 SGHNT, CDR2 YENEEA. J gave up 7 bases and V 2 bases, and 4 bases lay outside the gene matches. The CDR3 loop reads CASSLNRGGTQYF. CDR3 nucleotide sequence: TGTGCCAGCAGCTTAAACAGGGGCGGGACCCAGTACTTC. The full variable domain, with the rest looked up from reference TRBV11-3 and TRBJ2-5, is EAGVVQSPRYKIIEKKQPVAFWCNPISGHNTLYWYLQNLGQGPELLIRYENEEAVDDSQLPKDRFSAERLKGVDSTLKIQPAELGDSAVYLCASSLNRGGTQYFGPGTRLLVL.

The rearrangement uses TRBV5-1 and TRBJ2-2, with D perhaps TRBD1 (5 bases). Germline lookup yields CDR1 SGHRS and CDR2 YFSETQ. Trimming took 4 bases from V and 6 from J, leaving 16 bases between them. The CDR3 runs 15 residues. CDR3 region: CASSPRRAASGELFF. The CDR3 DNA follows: TGCGCCAGCAGCCCTCGCAGGGCTGCATCCGGGGAGCTGTTTTTT. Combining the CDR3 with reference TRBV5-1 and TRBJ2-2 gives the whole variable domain KAGVTQTPRYLIKTRGQQVTLSCSPISGHRSVSWYQQTPGQGLQFLFEYFSETQRNKGNFPGRFSGRQFSNSRSEMNVSTLELGDSALYLCASSPRRAASGELFFGEGSRLTVL.

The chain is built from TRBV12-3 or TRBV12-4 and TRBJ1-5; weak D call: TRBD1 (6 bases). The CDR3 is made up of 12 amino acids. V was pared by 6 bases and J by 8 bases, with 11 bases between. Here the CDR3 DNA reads TGTGCCAGCAGGAGGGGGTCTGAGCCCCAGCATTTT. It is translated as CASRRGSEPQHF.

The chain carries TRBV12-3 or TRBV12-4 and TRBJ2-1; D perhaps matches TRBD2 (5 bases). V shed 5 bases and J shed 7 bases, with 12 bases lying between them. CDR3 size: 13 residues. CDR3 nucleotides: TGTGCCAGCAGTCTGGGAGTTCGAAATGAGCAGTTCTTC. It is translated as CASSLGVRNEQFF.

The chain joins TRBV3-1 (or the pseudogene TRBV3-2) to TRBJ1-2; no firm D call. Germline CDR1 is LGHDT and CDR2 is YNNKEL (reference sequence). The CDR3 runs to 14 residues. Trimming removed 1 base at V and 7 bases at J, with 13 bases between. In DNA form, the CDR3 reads TGTGCCAGCAGCCAAGCTAGGATCGTTGGTGGCTACACCTTC. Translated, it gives CASSQARIVGGYTF.

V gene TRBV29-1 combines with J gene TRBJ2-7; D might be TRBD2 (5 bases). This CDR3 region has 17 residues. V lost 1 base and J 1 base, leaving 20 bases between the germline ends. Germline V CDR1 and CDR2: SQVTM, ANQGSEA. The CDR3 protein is CSVEVRTPRSLSYEQYF. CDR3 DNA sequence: TGCAGCGTTGAAGTTAGGACTCCCAGGTCCCTTTCCTACGAGCAGTACTTC.

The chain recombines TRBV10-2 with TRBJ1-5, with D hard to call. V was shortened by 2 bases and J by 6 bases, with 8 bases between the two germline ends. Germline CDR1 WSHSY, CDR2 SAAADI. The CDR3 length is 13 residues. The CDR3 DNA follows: TGCGCCAGCAGTGAGGCAGCGGGTCAGCCCCAGCATTTT. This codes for CASSEAAGQPQHF.

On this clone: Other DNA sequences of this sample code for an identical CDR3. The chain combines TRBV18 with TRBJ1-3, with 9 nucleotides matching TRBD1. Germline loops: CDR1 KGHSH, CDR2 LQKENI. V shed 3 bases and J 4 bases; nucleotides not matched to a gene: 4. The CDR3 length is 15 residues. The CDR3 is CASSPGQGAGNTIYF. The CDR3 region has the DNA TGTGCCAGCTCACCGGGACAGGGCGCCGGAAACACCATATATTTT.

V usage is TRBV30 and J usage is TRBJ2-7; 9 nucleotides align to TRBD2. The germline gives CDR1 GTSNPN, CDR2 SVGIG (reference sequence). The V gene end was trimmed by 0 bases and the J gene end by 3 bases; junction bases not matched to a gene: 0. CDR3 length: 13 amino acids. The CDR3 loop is CAWSVLAGYEQYF. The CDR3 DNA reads TGTGCCTGGAGTGTACTAGCGGGCTACGAGCAGTACTTC.

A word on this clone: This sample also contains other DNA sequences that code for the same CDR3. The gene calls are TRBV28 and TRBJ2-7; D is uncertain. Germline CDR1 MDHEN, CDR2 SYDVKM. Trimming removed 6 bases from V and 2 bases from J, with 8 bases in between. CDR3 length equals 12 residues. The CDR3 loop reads CASSLDTYEQYF. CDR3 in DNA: TGTGCCAGCAGCCTTGACACCTACGAGCAGTACTTC.

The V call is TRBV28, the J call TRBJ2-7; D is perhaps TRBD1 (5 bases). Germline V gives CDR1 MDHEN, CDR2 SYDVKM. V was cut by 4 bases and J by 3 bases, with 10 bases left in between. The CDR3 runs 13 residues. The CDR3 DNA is TGTGCCAGCAGTTCTGGGGCATACTACGAGCAGTACTTC. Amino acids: CASSSGAYYEQYF.

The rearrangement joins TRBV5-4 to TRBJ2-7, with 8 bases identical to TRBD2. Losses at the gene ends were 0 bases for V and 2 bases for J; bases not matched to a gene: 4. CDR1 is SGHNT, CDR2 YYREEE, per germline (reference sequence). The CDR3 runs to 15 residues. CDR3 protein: CASSLGAGVTYEQYF. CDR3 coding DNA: TGTGCCAGCAGCTTGGGAGCGGGGGTTACCTACGAGCAGTACTTC.

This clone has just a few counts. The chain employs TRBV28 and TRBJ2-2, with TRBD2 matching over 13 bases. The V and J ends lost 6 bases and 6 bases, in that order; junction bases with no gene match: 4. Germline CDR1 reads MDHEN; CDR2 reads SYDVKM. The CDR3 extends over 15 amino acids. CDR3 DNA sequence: TGTGCCAGCAGCCCCACTAGCGGGAGGGCCGGGGAGCTGTTTTTT. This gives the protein CASSPTSGRAGELFF.

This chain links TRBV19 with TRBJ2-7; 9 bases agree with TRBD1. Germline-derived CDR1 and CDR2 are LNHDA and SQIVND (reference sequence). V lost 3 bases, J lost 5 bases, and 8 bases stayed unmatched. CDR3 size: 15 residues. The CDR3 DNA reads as TGTGCCAGTAGTATTGGGGACAGGGTCGTACACGAGCAGTACTTC. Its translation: CASSIGDRVVHEQYF.

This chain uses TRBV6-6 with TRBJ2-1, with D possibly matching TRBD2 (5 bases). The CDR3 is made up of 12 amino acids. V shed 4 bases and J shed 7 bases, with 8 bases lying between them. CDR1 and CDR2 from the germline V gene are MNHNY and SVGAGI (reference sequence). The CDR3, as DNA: TGTGCCAGCAGTTTCCCGGGAAATGAGCAGTTCTTC. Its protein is CASSFPGNEQFF.

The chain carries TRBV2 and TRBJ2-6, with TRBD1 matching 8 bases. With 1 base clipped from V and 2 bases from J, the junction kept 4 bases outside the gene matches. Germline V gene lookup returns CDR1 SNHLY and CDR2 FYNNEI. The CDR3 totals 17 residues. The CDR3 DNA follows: TGTGCCAGCAGTGAAGGCAGGGGGCACCCTGGGGCCAACGTCCTGACTTTC. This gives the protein CASSEGRGHPGANVLTF.

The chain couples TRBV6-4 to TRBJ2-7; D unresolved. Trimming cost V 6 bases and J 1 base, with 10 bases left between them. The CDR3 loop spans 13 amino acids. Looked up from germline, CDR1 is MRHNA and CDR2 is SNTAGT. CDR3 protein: CASRPSVSYEQYF. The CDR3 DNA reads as TGTGCCAGCAGGCCCTCGGTTTCCTACGAGCAGTACTTC.

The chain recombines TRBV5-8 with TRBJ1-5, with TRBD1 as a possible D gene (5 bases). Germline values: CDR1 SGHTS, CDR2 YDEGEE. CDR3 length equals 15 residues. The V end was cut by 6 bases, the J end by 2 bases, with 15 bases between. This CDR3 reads CASTQGGVGNQPQHF. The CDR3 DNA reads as TGTGCCAGCACCCAAGGAGGGGTCGGCAATCAGCCCCAGCATTTT.

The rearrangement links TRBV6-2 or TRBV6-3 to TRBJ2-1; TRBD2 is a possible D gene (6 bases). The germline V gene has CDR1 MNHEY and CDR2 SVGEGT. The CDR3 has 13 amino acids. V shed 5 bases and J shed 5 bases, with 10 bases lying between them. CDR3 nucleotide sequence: TGTGCCAGCAGTAAAGCGGGCAACAATGAGCAGTTCTTC. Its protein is CASSKAGNNEQFF.

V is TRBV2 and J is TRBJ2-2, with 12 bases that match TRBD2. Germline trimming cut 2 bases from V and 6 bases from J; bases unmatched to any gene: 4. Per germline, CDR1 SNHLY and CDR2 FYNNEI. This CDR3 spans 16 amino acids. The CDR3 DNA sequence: TGTGCCAGCAGTGAACGGCTAGCGGGAGGGGCCGGGGAGCTGTTTTTT. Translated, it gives CASSERLAGGAGELFF.